The sample holds a few counts of the clone carrying this TCR beta chain. Together with a sample-barcoded 5' primer, a J-beta primer mix was included in a second PCR lasting about 7 to 11 cycles. CDR3-containing paired-end reads numbering at least 2.5 million came from each sample. One entry per CDR3 protein results from TCRdb running MiXCR on the 5' RACE reads. The sample contains about 1,000,000 distinct CDR3 sequences, more than 40% of which appear only once. This specimen comes from a study of blood T cells in healthy people across ages. Trimming took off 3 bases at V and 2 bases at J, with 5 bases between the two ends. The CDR3 is 13 amino acids.

J is TRBJ2-1 and V is TRBV12-3 or TRBV12-4; D is ambiguous. Sequencing was done on a sample of blood. The TCR sequence derives from a woman aged 55-75 years in good health. As DNA, the CDR3 is TGTGCCAGCAGTTTTCAACCCTACAATGAGCAGTTCTTC. This gives the protein CASSFQPYNEQFF.